What follows is one TCR beta chain and its context. The data belong to a study of blood T cell repertoires in COVID-19. Study details: Sites across the United States, Italy and Spain contributed samples from acute and convalescent COVID-19. Sources were T cells, B-cell-depleted T cells, or PBMCs; the material itself was cDNA or gDNA.

Residents of about two dozen US areas, aged about 18 to 95 years, made up the participants. Donors of Cohort 3 who recovered were those that had two negative PCRs, clearance, or symptom resolution. Method: immunoSEQ multiplex PCR; TCRdb's copy keeps in-frame clones and lacks some. The sample carries hundreds of thousands of clones, roughly 87% recorded once. The germline V gene has CDR1 SGHDN and CDR2 FVKESK. V gave up 2 bases and J gave up 7 bases; unmatched junction bases: 2. The length of the CDR3 is 13 residues. Sequences were obtained from PBMCs or T cells enriched from blood (not recorded which). The receptor was isolated from a woman in her twenties or thirties who had recovered from COVID-19. The J gene is TRBJ1-1, the V gene TRBV14; 9 bases map to TRBD1. In nucleotides, the CDR3 is TGTGCCAGCAGCCAAACGACAGGGGGTGAAGCTTTCTTT. Protein product: CASSQTTGGEAFF. Supplemented by reference TRBV14 and TRBJ1-1, the full variable domain reads EAGVTQFPSHSVIEKGQTVTLRCDPISGHDNLYWYRRVMGKEIKFLLHFVKESKQDESGMPNNRFLAERTGGTYSTLKVQPAELEDSGVYFCASSQTTGGEAFFGQGTRLTVV.